This paragraph covers one TCR beta chain sequence. Its antigen remains unknown. V lost 5 bases to trimming and J lost 4 bases, with 18 bases between them. Per germline, CDR1 SGHTA and CDR2 FQGNSA. The length of the CDR3 is 15 residues. This record comes from a study of shared clonotypes between healthy human individuals. Study summary: A donor's plate count was three for CD4 naive and three for CD4 memory; CD8 naive had two and CD8 memory one. Findings and caveats of the study: Represented diversity (both genetic and exposure-history) was limited by the small number of donors.

The repertoire was sequenced with immunoSEQ multiplex PCR; TCRdb's copy has only in-frame clones and lacks some. The top ten hold over 0.12% of the sample, which has millions of clones, around 90% seen once. This rearrangement joins TRBV7-2 to TRBJ2-7; no firm D call. The TCR comes from a man between 18 and 29 years old in good health. The sequencing sample was made of naive CD4+ T cells sorted from blood. Subset described: CD45RA+ positively selected. CDR3: CASSPDSVKPYEQYF. Written as DNA, the CDR3 is TGTGCCAGCAGCCCCGACTCCGTCAAACCATACGAGCAGTACTTC. Together with reference TRBV7-2 and TRBJ2-7, the CDR3 gives the full variable domain: GAGVSQSPSNKVTEKGKDVELRCDPISGHTALYWYRQSLGQGLEFLIYFQGNSAPDKSGLPSDRFSAERTGGSVSTLTIQRTQQEDSAVYLCASSPDSVKPYEQYFGPGTRLTVT.